This T cell receptor (beta chain) was sequenced during a study of shared clonotypes between healthy human individuals. About the research overall: There were three CD4 naive, three CD4 memory, two CD8 naive and one CD8 memory plates per donor.

Donors were healthy HIV-negative adults without recent acute infections or vaccinations. Every donor, a Caucasian adult, lived in Nashville, Tennessee. Profiling relied on immunoSEQ multiplex PCR, and the TCRdb table lists in-frame clones only, not all of them. The data hold 550,000 to 800,000 clones, with about 92% observed a single time. The sample consisted of memory CD8+ T cells from PBMCs. The subset is: CD45RO+ cells pooled with CCR7-negative TemRA cells. The sequence came from a man aged 18 to 30 in good health. Some clones in this sample may be carry-over from other donors' samples.

The CDR3 nucleotides are TGTGCCAGCAGCCGACCGGGACAGGGCTACTACGAGCAGTACTTC. Translating it yields CASSRPGQGYYEQYF. The chain uses TRBV27 and TRBJ2-7, with 9 nucleotides matching TRBD1. Looked up from germline, CDR1 is MNHEY and CDR2 is SMNVEV (reference sequence). The CDR3 runs to 15 residues. J lost 3 bases, V lost 6 bases, and 9 bases had no gene match.